The 22 T cell receptor beta chains below were found in one sample sequenced in a study of T cell changes during pregnancy in multiple sclerosis. The data were produced by immunoSEQ multiplex PCR, yet TCRdb's version contains in-frame clones alone and is incomplete. The sample records approximately 53,000 clones, around nine tenths being singletons. Sequences were derived from CD4+ T cells from peripheral blood mononuclear cells, sampled after pregnancy. These receptors were collected from a female donor in good health, enrolled as a control in a pregnancy study.

The V and J genes are TRBV15 and TRBJ2-7; 9 bases line up with TRBD2. This CDR3 has 16 amino acids. Looked up from germline, CDR1 is LNHNV and CDR2 is YYDKDF (reference sequence). V was clipped by 2 bases and J by 5 bases; unmatched bases: 10. The CDR3 sequence is CATSRPRAGGVHEQYF. CDR3 DNA sequence: TGTGCCACCAGCAGACCCCGGGCGGGGGGGGTCCACGAGCAGTACTTC. Drawing the rest from reference TRBV15 and TRBJ2-7, the complete variable domain is DAMVIQNPRYQVTQFGKPVTLSCSQTLNHNVMYWYQQKSSQAPKLLFHYYDKDFNNEADTPDNFQSRRPNTSFCFLDIRSPGLGDTAMYLCATSRPRAGGVHEQYFGPGTRLTVT.

The chain has TRBV5-1 and TRBJ2-2; 7 nucleotides match TRBD2. The J segment lost 4 bases and the V segment lost 5 bases, leaving 2 bases of the junction unmatched. Germline V gene lookup returns CDR1 SGHRS and CDR2 YFSETQ. This CDR3 contains 13 residues. The CDR3: CASRLAVTGELFF. The CDR3 region has the DNA TGCGCCAGCAGGCTAGCGGTCACCGGGGAGCTGTTTTTT.

In this sample, this clone turned up once. The chain employs TRBV6-6 and TRBJ2-3; D ambiguous. The germline V gene has CDR1 MNHNY and CDR2 SVGAGI (reference sequence). CDR3 length: 12 residues. The germline V and J ends were trimmed by 4 bases and 5 bases, with 7 bases remaining between them. CDR3 amino acids: CASSSTGDTQYF. CDR3 DNA: TGTGCCAGCAGTTCGACTGGAGATACGCAGTATTTT.

The chain carries TRBV5-1 and TRBJ2-1; 14 nucleotides line up with TRBD2. Germline CDR1 is SGHRS and CDR2 is YFSETQ. J was trimmed by 2 bases and V by 4 bases; bases with no gene match: 2. The CDR3 totals 16 residues. The CDR3 DNA reads as TGCGCCAGCAGCCCGGGACTAGCGGGGGCCTACAATGAGCAGTTCTTC. This translates into CASSPGLAGAYNEQFF.

This sequence joins TRBV10-1 and TRBJ2-5, with 9 bases that match TRBD1. The J segment lost 5 bases and the V segment lost 6 bases, leaving 4 bases of the junction unmatched. This CDR3 spans 13 amino acids. Germline-derived CDR1 and CDR2 are WNHNN and SYGVQD (reference sequence). In DNA, the CDR3 is TGCGCCAGCAGAGCGGGACAGGGCGAGACCCAGTACTTC. Encoded protein: CASRAGQGETQYF.

The CDR3 spells CASSPGTSGTDTQYF. DNA for the CDR3: TGTGCCAGCAGTCCCGGGACTAGCGGGACAGATACGCAGTATTTT. The V call is TRBV7-3, the J call TRBJ2-3; 12 bases are shared with TRBD2. After removal of 6 bases from V and 3 bases from J, the junction contained 4 bases not matched to a gene. The CDR3 has 15 amino acids. CDR1 is SGHTA, CDR2 FQGTGA, per germline.

The V and J genes are TRBV6-4 and TRBJ1-2, with a weak D call TRBD1 (6 bases). With 4 bases removed from V and 4 bases from J, the gap between germline ends came to 13 bases. This CDR3 has 14 amino acids. The V gene's germline CDR1 is MRHNA and CDR2 SNTAGT. The DNA for the CDR3 is TGTGCCAGCAGTGGGAGAACAGGGTCCTATGGCTACACCTTC. This encodes CASSGRTGSYGYTF.

V and J are TRBV19 and TRBJ2-3, with TRBD1 matching over 9 bases. V was clipped by 6 bases and J by 3 bases; unmatched bases: 4. The CDR3 has 14 residues. Germline loops: CDR1 LNHDA, CDR2 SQIVND (reference sequence). Written as DNA, the CDR3 is TGTGCCAGTAGGGGACAGGGAGGGACAGATACGCAGTATTTT. It encodes CASRGQGGTDTQYF.

V and J are TRBV4-1 and TRBJ2-1, with D possibly being TRBD1 (6 bases). Germline lookup yields CDR1 MGHRA and CDR2 YSYEKL. The CDR3 covers 17 residues. The ends were cut back, 0 bases at V and 0 bases at J, with 12 bases in the middle. In DNA, the CDR3 is TGCGCCAGCAGCCAAGATTTCAGGGGTCACTCCTACAATGAGCAGTTCTTC. Translated, it gives CASSQDFRGHSYNEQFF.

V and J are TRBV1 and TRBJ2-5; the D call TRBD2 from the table was never checked on the DNA. TRBV1 has pseudogene status. The CDR3 covers 19 residues. For the CDR3, the DNA is TGCACCAGCAGCCTTCGCGTCCTAGCGGGAGGGCCGCGTCAAGAGACCCAGTACTTC. The encoded protein is CTSSLRVLAGGPRQETQYF.

The chain employs TRBV7-8 and TRBJ2-3; the match to TRBD2 covers 9 bases. This CDR3 spans 16 amino acids. Trimming cost V 1 base and J 2 bases; bases outside gene matches: 4. Germline V gene sequence: CDR1 SGHVS, CDR2 FQNEAQ. This CDR3 reads CASSLVAGGFTDTQYF. In DNA, the CDR3 is TGTGCCAGCAGCTTAGTGGCGGGGGGGTTCACAGATACGCAGTATTTT.

The rearrangement links TRBV14 to TRBJ1-1; D is possibly TRBD1 (6 bases). V lost 6 bases and J 4 bases, leaving 12 bases between the germline ends. The V gene's germline CDR1 is SGHDN and CDR2 FVKESK. CDR3 length equals 13 residues. CDR3 in amino acids: CASSRAGATEAFF. The CDR3 nucleotides are TGTGCCAGCAGTCGCGCAGGGGCCACTGAAGCTTTCTTT.

The rearrangement uses TRBV6-5 and TRBJ2-2, with a weak D call TRBD2 (6 bases). V lost 2 bases, J lost 4 bases, and 14 bases lay in between. The CDR3 consists of 16 residues. The germline gives CDR1 MNHEY, CDR2 SVGAGI. CDR3 amino acids: CASSYASGSSTGELFF. In DNA form, the CDR3 reads TGTGCCAGCAGTTACGCTTCCGGGAGTAGCACCGGGGAGCTGTTTTTT.

The CDR3 sequence: CASSGGSGGTGELFF. CDR3 sequence (DNA): TGCGCCAGCAGCGGAGGCTCCGGGGGTACCGGGGAGCTGTTTTTT. The rearrangement joins TRBV5-1 to TRBJ2-2; possible D gene TRBD2, 6 bases. The CDR3 sequence is 15 residues long. Germline lookup yields CDR1 SGHRS and CDR2 YFSETQ. Deletions cut 4 bases from V and 5 bases from J, with 15 bases between.

This clone showed up just a few times. The chain employs TRBV21-1 and TRBJ2-3; the table's D call, TRBD2, was not checked against the DNA. TRBV21-1 is a documented pseudogene. The CDR3 totals 16 residues. The CDR3 DNA sequence: TGTGCCAGCAGCAAAGCCTCGGGGGGAAACACAGATACGCAGTATTTT. The encoded protein is CASSKASGGNTDTQYF.

The CDR3: CASSATSGGADTQYF. CDR3 nucleotide sequence: TGTGCCAGCAGTGCGACTAGCGGTGGTGCAGATACGCAGTATTTT. The chain combines TRBV6-1 with TRBJ2-3; 9 nucleotides align to TRBD2. Germline V CDR1 and CDR2: MNHNS, SASEGT. V shed 4 bases, J shed 4 bases, and the junction held 6 bases outside the gene matches. The CDR3 spans 15 residues.

The V gene is TRBV10-3, the J gene TRBJ2-1; D might be TRBD2 (7 bases). This CDR3 has 16 residues. CDR1 and CDR2 from the germline V gene are ENHRY and SYGVKD. The V end was cut by 11 bases, the J end by 10 bases, with 30 bases between. This chain's CDR3 is CAGGGGRSGPAGEQFF. The DNA for the CDR3 is TGTGCCGGAGGGGGGGGGAGGTCGGGGCCTGCGGGGGAGCAGTTCTTC.

V and J are TRBV2 and TRBJ1-5; maybe TRBD1 (6 bases). Germline V gives CDR1 SNHLY, CDR2 FYNNEI. The ends were cut back, 2 bases at V and 0 bases at J, with 11 bases in the middle. The CDR3 has 16 amino acids. The CDR3: CASSEWTAFSNQPQHF. CDR3 DNA sequence: TGTGCCAGCAGTGAATGGACAGCCTTTAGCAATCAGCCCCAGCATTTT.

The chain couples TRBV7-8 to TRBJ2-7, with 13 nucleotides matching TRBD2. With V trimmed by 4 bases and J by 4 bases, 7 bases remained unmatched. Germline V lookup: CDR1 SGHVS, CDR2 FQNEAQ. The CDR3 runs 16 residues. CDR3 residues: CASSYTSGRAIYEQYF. CDR3 bases: TGTGCCAGCAGCTACACTAGCGGGAGGGCCATATACGAGCAGTACTTC.

The V gene is TRBV4-2, the J gene TRBJ2-6; unclear D gene. V shed 2 bases and J shed 4 bases, with 9 bases lying between them. CDR1 and CDR2 from the germline V gene are LGHNA and YNFKEQ. The CDR3 is 15 amino acids. CDR3 loop: CASSQLVAGANVLTF. The CDR3, as DNA: TGTGCCAGCAGCCAACTAGTCGCCGGGGCCAACGTCCTGACTTTC.

The chain uses TRBV9 and TRBJ2-1, with 7 positions matching TRBD1. Per germline, CDR1 SGDLS and CDR2 YYNGEE. This CDR3 is 15 amino acids long. J gave up 2 bases and V 3 bases, and 5 bases lay outside the gene matches. As DNA, the CDR3 is TGTGCCAGCAGCGACCGGGACAGAGCCTACAATGAGCAGTTCTTC. This translates into CASSDRDRAYNEQFF.

This chain links TRBV10-3 with TRBJ1-1; D perhaps matches TRBD1 (6 bases). This CDR3 region has 14 residues. Deletions cut 4 bases from V and 0 bases from J, with 9 bases between. The germline gives CDR1 ENHRY, CDR2 SYGVKD. The CDR3 DNA is TGTGCCATCAGTGTTGACAGGATGAACACTGAAGCTTTCTTT. Amino acid sequence: CAISVDRMNTEAFF.